This T cell receptor (beta chain) was obtained from a study of Tregs in tolerant kidney transplant recipients. Concerning this clone itself: What it binds is unknown.

General study results and limits: The most relevant donor-specific Treg TCRbeta repertoire apparently came from expansion with activated donor B cells. Some patients' samples used different primers over time, so nucleotide sequences weren't comparable. Donor-specific Treg expansion exceeded global Treg expansion in tolerant patients, suggesting antigen drive.

Libraries were prepared by immunoSEQ multiplex PCR; TCRdb keeps only in-frame clonotypes and omits some of them. The table includes about 110,000 clones, around 89% detected once. V gave up 1 base and J gave up 1 base, with 13 bases separating them. The CDR3 has 16 residues. The chain couples TRBV6-7 to TRBJ1-1, with a tentative D call TRBD1 (5 bases). TRBV6-7 is flagged as an ORF with uncertain function. The sample was CD4+ T cells from blood, taken before the transplant. This receptor was obtained from a human donor who received a combined kidney and bone marrow transplant. The CDR3 here is CASSYLTQGRNTEAFF. The CDR3 DNA sequence: TGTGCCAGCAGTTACTTAACTCAGGGTCGGAACACTGAAGCTTTCTTT.